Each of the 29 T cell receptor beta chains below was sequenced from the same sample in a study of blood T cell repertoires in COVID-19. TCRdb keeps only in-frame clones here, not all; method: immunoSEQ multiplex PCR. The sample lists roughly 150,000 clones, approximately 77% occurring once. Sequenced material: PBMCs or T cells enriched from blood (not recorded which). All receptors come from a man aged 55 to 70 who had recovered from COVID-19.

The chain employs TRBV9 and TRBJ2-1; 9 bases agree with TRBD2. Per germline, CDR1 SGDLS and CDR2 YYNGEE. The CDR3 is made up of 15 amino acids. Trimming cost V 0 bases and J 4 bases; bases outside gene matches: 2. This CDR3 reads CASSVELAGYNEQFF. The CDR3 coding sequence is TGTGCCAGCAGCGTAGAACTAGCGGGTTACAATGAGCAGTTCTTC.

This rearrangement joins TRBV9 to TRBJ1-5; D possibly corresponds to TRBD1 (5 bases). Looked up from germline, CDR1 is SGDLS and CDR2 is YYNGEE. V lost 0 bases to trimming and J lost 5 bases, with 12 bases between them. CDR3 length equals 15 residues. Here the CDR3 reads CASSVDGGIYQPQHF. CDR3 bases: TGTGCCAGCAGCGTAGATGGGGGGATTTATCAGCCCCAGCATTTT.

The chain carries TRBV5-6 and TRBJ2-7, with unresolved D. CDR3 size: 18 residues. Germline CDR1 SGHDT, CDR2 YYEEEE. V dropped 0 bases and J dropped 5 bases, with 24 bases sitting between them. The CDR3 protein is CASSLAKVGFPIYNEQYF. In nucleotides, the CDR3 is TGTGCCAGCAGCTTGGCCAAAGTGGGCTTCCCGATTTACAACGAGCAGTACTTC.

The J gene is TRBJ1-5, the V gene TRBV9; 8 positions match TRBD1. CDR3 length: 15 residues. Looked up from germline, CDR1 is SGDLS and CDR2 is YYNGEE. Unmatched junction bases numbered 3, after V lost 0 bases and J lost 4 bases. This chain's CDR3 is CASSVDGQGNQPQHF. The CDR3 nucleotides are TGTGCCAGCAGCGTAGATGGACAGGGTAATCAGCCCCAGCATTTT.

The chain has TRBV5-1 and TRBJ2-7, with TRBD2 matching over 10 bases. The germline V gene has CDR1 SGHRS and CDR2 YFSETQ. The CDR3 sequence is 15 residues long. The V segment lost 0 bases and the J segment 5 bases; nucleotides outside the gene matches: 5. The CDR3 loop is CASSLVGLAPDEQYF. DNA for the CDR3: TGCGCCAGCAGCTTGGTGGGACTAGCGCCCGACGAGCAGTACTTC.

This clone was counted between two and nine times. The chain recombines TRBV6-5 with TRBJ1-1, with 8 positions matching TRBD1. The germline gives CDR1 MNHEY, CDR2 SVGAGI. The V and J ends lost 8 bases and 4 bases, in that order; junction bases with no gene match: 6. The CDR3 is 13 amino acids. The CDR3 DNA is TGTGCCAGCGAAACTACAGGGGGCACTGAAGCTTTCTTT. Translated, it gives CASETTGGTEAFF.

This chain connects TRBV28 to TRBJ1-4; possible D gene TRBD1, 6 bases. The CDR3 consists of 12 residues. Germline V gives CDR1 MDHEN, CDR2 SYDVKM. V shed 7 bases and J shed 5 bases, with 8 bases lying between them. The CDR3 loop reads CASTGGNEKLFF. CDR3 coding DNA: TGTGCCAGCACGGGGGGCAATGAAAAACTGTTTTTT.

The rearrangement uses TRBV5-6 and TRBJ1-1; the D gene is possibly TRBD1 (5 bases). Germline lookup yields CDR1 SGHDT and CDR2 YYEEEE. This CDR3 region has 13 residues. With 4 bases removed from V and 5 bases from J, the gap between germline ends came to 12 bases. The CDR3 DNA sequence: TGTGCCAGCAGCCATCAGGGTATAACTGAAGCTTTCTTT. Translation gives CASSHQGITEAFF.

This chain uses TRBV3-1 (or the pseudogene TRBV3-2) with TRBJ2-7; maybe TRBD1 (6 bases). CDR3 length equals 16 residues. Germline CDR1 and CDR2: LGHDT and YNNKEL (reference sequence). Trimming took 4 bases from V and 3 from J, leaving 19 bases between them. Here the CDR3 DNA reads TGTGCCAGCAGCCCTAATATAGGGGGTGGATTCTACGAGCAGTACTTC. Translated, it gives CASSPNIGGGFYEQYF.

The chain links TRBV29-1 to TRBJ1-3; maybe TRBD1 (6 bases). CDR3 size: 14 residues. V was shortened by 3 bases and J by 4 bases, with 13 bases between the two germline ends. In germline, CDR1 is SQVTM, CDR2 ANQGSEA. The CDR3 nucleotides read TGCAGCGTTGATCTCGGGGGGCAGGGAAACACCATATATTTT. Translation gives CSVDLGGQGNTIYF.

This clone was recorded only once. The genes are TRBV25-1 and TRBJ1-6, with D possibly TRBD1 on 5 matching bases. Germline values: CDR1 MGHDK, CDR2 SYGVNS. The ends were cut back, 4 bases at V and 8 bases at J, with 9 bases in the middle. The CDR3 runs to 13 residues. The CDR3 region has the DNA TGTGCCAGCAGTGGTGGGGCTCATTCACCCCTCCACTTT. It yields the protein CASSGGAHSPLHF.

The chain's CDR3 is CASGAGTYGYTF. In DNA form, the CDR3 reads TGTGCCAGCGGGGCCGGAACCTATGGCTACACCTTC. V gene TRBV28 combines with J gene TRBJ1-2; D perhaps matches TRBD1 (5 bases). The germline gives CDR1 MDHEN, CDR2 SYDVKM. This CDR3 has 12 residues. V was pared by 8 bases and J by 4 bases, with 11 bases between.

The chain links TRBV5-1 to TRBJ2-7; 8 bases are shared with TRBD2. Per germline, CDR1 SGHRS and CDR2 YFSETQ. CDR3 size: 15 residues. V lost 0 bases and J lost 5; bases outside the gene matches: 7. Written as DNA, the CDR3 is TGCGCCAGCAGCTTGGCCAGCGGGAGAGTCGACGAGCAGTACTTC. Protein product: CASSLASGRVDEQYF.

The CDR3 here is CASRIQGNYGYTF. As DNA, the CDR3 is TGTGCCAGCAGGATTCAGGGTAACTATGGCTACACCTTC. This chain links TRBV12-3 or TRBV12-4 with TRBJ1-2; TRBD1 might be the D (5 bases). This CDR3 has 13 residues. V was clipped by 6 bases and J by 1 base, with 9 bases between them.

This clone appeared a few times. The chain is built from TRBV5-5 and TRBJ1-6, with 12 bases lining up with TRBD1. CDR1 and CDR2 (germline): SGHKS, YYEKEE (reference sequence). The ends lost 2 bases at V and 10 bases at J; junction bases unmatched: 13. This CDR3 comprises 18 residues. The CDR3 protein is CASSFLGQGARDRSPLHF. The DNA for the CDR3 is TGTGCCAGCAGCTTTCTGGGACAGGGGGCCCGGGATCGCTCACCCCTCCACTTT.

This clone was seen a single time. Here the CDR3 DNA reads TGTGCCAGCAGCTACAGGGAAAGCTCCTACGAGCAGTACTTC. It yields the protein CASSYRESSYEQYF. This sequence joins TRBV2 and TRBJ2-7, with D possibly being TRBD1 (6 bases). This CDR3 has 14 amino acids. Germline V gene lookup returns CDR1 SNHLY and CDR2 FYNNEI. V was pared by 6 bases and J by 0 bases, with 12 bases between.

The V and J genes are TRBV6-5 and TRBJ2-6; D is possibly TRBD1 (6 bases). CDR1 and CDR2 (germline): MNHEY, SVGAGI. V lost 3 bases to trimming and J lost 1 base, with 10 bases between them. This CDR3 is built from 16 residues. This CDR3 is CASSYLQGSGANVLTF. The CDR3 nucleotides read TGTGCCAGCAGTTATCTACAGGGATCTGGGGCCAACGTCCTGACTTTC.

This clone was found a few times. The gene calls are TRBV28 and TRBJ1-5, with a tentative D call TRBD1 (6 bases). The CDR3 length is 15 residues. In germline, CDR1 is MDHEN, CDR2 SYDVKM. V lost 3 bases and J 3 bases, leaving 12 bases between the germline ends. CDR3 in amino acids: CASSFYGQYNQPQHF. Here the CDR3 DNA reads TGTGCCAGCAGTTTTTATGGACAGTACAATCAGCCCCAGCATTTT.

CDR3 loop: CASSDDPDSWNQPQHF. The CDR3 DNA follows: TGTGCCAGCAGCGACGACCCGGACTCTTGGAATCAGCCCCAGCATTTT. The V call is TRBV9, the J call TRBJ1-5; D uncertain. The CDR3 has 16 amino acids. The V end lost 3 bases, the J end lost 4 bases, and 17 bases lay between the germline ends. CDR1 is SGDLS, CDR2 YYNGEE, per germline. Full variable domain (remainder filled in from reference TRBV9 and TRBJ1-5): DSGVTQTPKHLITATGQRVTLRCSPRSGDLSVYWYQQSLDQGLQFLIQYYNGEERAKGNILERFSAQQFPDLHSELNLSSLELGDSALYFCASSDDPDSWNQPQHFGDGTRLSIL.

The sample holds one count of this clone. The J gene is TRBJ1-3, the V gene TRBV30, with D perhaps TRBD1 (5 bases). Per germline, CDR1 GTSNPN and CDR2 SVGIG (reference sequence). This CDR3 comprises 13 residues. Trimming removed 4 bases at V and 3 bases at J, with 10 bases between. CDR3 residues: CAWKWQGGNTIYF. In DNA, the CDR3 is TGTGCCTGGAAATGGCAGGGTGGAAACACCATATATTTT.

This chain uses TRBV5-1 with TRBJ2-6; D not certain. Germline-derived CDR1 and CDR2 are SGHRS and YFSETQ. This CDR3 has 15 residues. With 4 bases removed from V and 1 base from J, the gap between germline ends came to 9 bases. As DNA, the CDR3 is TGCGCCAGCAGCCACGATAGATCTGGGGCCAACGTCCTGACTTTC. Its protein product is CASSHDRSGANVLTF.

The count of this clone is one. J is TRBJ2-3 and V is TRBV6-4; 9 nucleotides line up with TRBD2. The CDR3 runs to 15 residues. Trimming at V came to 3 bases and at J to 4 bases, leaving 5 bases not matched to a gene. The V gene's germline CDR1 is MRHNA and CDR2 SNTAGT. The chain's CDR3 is CASSEDSGGPDTQYF. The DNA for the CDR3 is TGTGCCAGCAGTGAAGATAGCGGGGGACCAGATACGCAGTATTTT.

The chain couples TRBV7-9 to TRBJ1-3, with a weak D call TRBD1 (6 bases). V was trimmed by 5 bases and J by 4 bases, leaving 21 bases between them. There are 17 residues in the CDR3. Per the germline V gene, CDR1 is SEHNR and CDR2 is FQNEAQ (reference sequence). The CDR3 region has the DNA TGTGCCAGCAGCCACAACGCGGGGGGCTCTTTGGGAAACACCATATATTTT. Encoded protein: CASSHNAGGSLGNTIYF.

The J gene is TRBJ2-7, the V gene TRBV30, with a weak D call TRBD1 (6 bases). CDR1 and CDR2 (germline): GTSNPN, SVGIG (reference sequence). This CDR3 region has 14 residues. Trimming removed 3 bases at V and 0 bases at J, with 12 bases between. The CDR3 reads CAWRDRFSSYEQYF. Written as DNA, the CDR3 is TGTGCCTGGAGGGACAGATTCAGCTCCTACGAGCAGTACTTC. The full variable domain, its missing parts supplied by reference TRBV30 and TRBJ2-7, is SQTIHQWPATLVQPVGSPLSLECTVEGTSNPNLYWYRQAAGRGLQLLFYSVGIGQISSEVPQNLSASRPQDRQFILSSKKLLLSDSGFYLCAWRDRFSSYEQYFGPGTRLTVT.

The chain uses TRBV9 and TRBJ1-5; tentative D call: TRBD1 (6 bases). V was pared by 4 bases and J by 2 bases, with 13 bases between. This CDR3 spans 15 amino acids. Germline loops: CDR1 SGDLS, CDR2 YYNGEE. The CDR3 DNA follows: TGTGCCAGCAGCAGCCAGGGGCTCGGCAATCAGCCCCAGCATTTT. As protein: CASSSQGLGNQPQHF.

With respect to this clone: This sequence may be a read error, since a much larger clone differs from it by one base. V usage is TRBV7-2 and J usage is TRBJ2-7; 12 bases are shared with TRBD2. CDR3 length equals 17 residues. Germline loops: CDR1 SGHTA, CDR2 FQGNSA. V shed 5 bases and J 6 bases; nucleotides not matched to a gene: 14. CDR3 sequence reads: CASSLNSFLAGGGEQYF. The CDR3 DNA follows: TGTGCCAGCAGCCTCAACTCATTTCTAGCGGGGGGGGGCGAGCAGTACTTC. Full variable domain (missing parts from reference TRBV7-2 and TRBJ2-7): GAGVSQSPSNKVTEKGKDVELRCDPISGHTALYWYRQSLGQGLEFLIYFQGNSAPDKSGLPSDRFSAERTGGSVSTLTIQRTQQEDSAVYLCASSLNSFLAGGGEQYFGPGTRLTVT.

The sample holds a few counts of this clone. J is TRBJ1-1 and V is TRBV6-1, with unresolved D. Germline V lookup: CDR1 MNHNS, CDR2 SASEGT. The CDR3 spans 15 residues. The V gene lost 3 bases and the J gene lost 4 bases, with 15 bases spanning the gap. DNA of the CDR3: TGTGCCAGCAGTGACCGGGGAGGGCTAATCACTGAAGCTTTCTTT. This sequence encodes CASSDRGGLITEAFF.

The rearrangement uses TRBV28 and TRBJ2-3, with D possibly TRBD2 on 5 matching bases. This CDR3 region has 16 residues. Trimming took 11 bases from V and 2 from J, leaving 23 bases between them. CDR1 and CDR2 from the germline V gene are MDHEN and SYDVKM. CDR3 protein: CASAPGLFGSTDTQYF. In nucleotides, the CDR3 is TGTGCCTCAGCCCCCGGACTTTTCGGGTCCACAGATACGCAGTATTTT. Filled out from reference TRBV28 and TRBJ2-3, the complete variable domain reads DVKVTQSSRYLVKRTGEKVFLECVQDMDHENMFWYRQDPGLGLRLIYFSYDVKMKEKGDIPEGYSVSREKKERFSLILESASTNQTSMYLCASAPGLFGSTDTQYFGPGTRLTVL.

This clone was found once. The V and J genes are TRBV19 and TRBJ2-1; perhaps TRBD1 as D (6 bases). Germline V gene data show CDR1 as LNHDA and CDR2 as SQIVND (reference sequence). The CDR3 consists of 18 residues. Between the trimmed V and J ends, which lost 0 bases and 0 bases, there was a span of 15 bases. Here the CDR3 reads CASSIDGHRDISYNEQFF. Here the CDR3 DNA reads TGTGCCAGTAGTATAGATGGCCACCGGGACATCTCCTACAATGAGCAGTTCTTC.